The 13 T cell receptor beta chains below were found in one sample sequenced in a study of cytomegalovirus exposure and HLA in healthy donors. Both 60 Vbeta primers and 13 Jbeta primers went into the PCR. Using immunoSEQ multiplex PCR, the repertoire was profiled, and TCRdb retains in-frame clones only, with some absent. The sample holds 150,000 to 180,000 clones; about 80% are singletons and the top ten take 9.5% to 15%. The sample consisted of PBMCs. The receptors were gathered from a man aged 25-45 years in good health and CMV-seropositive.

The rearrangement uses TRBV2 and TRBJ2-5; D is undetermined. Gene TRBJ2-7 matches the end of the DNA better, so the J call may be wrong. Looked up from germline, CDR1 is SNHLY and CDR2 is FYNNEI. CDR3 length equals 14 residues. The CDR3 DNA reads TGTGCCAGCAGTCCAAACTCAATCGTCTACGAGCAGTACTTC. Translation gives CASSPNSIVYEQYF.

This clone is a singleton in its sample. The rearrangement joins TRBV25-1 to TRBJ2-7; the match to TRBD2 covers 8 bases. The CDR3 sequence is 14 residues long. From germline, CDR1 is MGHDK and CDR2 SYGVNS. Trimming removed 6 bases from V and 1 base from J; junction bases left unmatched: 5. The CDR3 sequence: CASRPRGGSYEQYF. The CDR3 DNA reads TGTGCCAGCAGACCCCGGGGGGGGTCCTACGAGCAGTACTTC.

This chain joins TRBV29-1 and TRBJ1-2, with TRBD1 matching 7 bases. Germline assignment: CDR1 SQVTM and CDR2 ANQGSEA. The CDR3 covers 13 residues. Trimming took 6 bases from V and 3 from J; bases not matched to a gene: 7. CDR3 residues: CSVLTGRDYGYTF. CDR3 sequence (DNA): TGCAGCGTCTTGACAGGGCGGGACTATGGCTACACCTTC.

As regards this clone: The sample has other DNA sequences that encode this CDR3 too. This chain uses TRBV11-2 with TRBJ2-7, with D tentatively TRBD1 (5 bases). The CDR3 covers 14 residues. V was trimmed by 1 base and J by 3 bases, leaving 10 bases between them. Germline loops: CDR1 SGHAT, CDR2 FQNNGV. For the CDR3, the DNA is TGTGCCAGCAGCTTAGTAGGCAGGGACTACGAGCAGTACTTC. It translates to CASSLVGRDYEQYF.

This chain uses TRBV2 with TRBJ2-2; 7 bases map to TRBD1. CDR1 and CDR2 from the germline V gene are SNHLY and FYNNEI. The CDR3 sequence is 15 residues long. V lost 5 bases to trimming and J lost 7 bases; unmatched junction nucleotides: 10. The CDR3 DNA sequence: TGTGCCAGCAGTAGTTACAGGGGTGCAGGCGGGGAGCTGTTTTTT. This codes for CASSSYRGAGGELFF.

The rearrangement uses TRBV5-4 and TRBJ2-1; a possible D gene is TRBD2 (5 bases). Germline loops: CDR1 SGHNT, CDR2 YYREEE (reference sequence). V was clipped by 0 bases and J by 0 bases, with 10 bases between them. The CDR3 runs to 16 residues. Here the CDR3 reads CASSLVRASSYNEQFF. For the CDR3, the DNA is TGTGCCAGCAGCTTGGTGCGGGCGAGCTCCTACAATGAGCAGTTCTTC.

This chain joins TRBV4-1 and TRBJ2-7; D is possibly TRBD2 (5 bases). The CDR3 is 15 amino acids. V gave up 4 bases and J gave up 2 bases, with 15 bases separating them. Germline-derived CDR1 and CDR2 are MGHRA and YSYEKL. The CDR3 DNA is TGCGCCAGCAGCCTCGAGGAGGCCCCACCCTACGAGCAGTACTTC. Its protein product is CASSLEEAPPYEQYF.

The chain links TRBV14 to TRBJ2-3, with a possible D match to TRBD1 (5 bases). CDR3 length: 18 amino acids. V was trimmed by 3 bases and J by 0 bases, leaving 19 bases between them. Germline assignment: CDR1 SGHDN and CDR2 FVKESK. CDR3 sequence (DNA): TGTGCCAGCAGCCAGCCAACCCTGGGGCGGCAGAGCACAGATACGCAGTATTTT. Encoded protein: CASSQPTLGRQSTDTQYF.

CDR3 sequence: CASSYSIAAGGYEQYF. Here the CDR3 DNA reads TGTGCCAGCAGTTACTCGATCGCAGCGGGGGGCTACGAGCAGTACTTC. The rearrangement uses TRBV6-5 and TRBJ2-7; 9 nucleotides align to TRBD2. From germline, CDR1 is MNHEY and CDR2 SVGAGI. The J segment lost 3 bases and the V segment lost 0 bases, leaving 6 bases of the junction unmatched. This CDR3 region has 16 residues.

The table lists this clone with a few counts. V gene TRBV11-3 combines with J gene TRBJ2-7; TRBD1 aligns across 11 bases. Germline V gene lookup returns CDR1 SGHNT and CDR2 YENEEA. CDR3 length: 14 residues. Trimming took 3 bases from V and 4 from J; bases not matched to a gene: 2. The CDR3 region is CASSLGQGVYEQYF. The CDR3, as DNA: TGTGCCAGCAGCTTGGGACAGGGGGTTTACGAGCAGTACTTC.

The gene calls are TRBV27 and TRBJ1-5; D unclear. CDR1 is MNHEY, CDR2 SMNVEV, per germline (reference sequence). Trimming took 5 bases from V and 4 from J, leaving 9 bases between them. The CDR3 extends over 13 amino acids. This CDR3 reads CASSPSRNQPQHF. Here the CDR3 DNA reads TGTGCCAGCAGTCCAAGTCGGAATCAGCCCCAGCATTTT.

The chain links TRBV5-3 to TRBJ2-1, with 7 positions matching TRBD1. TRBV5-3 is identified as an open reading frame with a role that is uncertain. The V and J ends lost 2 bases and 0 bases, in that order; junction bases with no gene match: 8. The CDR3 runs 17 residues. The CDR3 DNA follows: TGTGCCAGAAGCTTCCCGAGACAGGGAAGCTCCTACAATGAGCAGTTCTTC. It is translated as CARSFPRQGSSYNEQFF.

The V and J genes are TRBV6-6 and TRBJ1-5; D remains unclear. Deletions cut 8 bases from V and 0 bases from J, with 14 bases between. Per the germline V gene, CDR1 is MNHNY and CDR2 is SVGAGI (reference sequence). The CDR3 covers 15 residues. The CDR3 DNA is TGTGCCAGCTTACGAGCGGCGACTAGCAATCAGCCCCAGCATTTT. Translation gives CASLRAATSNQPQHF.